The 5 T cell receptor beta chains in this list originate from one sample, sequenced in a study of cytomegalovirus exposure and HLA in healthy donors. This PCR relied on a set of 60 Vbeta primers and 13 Jbeta primers. Only in-frame clones appear in the TCRdb table, and some are missing; sequencing was by immunoSEQ multiplex PCR. The profile shows some 130,000 clones, roughly 71% of them singletons. What was sequenced was PBMCs. Source of these receptors: a young man in good health and CMV-seronegative.

The V call is TRBV7-9, the J call TRBJ1-3, with D unclear. The germline V gene encodes CDR1 SEHNR and CDR2 FQNEAQ (reference sequence). The CDR3 spans 13 residues. V lost 0 bases, J lost 7 bases, and 7 bases lay in between. CDR3 loop: CASSLAPGNTIYF. The CDR3, as DNA: TGTGCCAGCAGCTTAGCGCCGGGGAACACCATATATTTT.

This rearrangement joins TRBV28 to TRBJ1-1; D remains unclear. Germline-derived CDR1 and CDR2 are MDHEN and SYDVKM. The CDR3 totals 12 residues. V was trimmed by 6 bases and J by 3 bases, leaving 8 bases between them. The CDR3 sequence is CASRGRDTEAFF. For the CDR3, the DNA is TGTGCCAGCAGAGGGCGGGACACTGAAGCTTTCTTT.

Concerning this clone itself: One end of the junction is discordant with germline, which a read error may explain. The chain is built from TRBV28 and TRBJ2-1, with 10 bases that match TRBD2. The CDR3 runs to 16 residues. The germline CDR1 and CDR2 sequences are MDHEN and SYDVKM. The CDR3 here is CASSLLSGGAYTEQFF. The CDR3 DNA is TGTGCCAGCAGTTTACTCAGCGGGGGGGCCTACACTGAGCAGTTCTTC.

The rearrangement joins TRBV6-1 to TRBJ1-1; 8 bases map to TRBD1. The junction had 2 bases not matched to a gene; V was cut back by 1 base and J by 1 base. CDR1 is MNHNS and CDR2 is SASEGT in the germline V gene. The CDR3 covers 15 residues. CDR3 coding DNA: TGTGCCAGCAGTGAAGAGGGGACAGGGAACACTGAAGCTTTCTTT. Translation gives CASSEEGTGNTEAFF.

The chain has TRBV28 and TRBJ1-2, with D hard to call. The germline V gene has CDR1 MDHEN and CDR2 SYDVKM. The CDR3 runs to 13 residues. The ends were cut back, 3 bases at V and 2 bases at J, with 7 bases in the middle. CDR3 coding DNA: TGTGCCAGCAGTTTTTCAATGAACTATGGCTACACCTTC. Translating it yields CASSFSMNYGYTF.